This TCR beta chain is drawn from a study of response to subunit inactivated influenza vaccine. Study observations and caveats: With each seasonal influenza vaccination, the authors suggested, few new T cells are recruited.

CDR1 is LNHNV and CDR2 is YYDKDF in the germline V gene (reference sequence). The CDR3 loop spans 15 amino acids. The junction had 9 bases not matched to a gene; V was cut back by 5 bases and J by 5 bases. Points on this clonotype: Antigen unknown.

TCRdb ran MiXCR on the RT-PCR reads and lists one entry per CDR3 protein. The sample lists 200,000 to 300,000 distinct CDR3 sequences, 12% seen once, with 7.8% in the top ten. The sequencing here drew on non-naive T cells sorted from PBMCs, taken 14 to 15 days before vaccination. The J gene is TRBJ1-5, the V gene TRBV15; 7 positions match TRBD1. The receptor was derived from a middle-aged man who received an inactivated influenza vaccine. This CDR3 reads CATSPEGAFHQPQHF. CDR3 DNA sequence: TGTGCCACCAGCCCCGAGGGGGCTTTCCATCAGCCCCAGCATTTT.